This TCR beta chain comes out of a study of blood T cells in healthy people across ages. This clonotype has ten or more counts. Then a second PCR, running roughly 6 to 11 cycles, was carried out with a sample-barcoded 5' primer and a J-beta primer mix. TCRdb redid the calling of the 5' RACE reads with MiXCR, one entry per CDR3 protein. The top ten hold 23% of the sample, which has roughly 1.9 million distinct CDR3 sequences, roughly two fifths seen once. V was pared by 2 bases and J by 0 bases, with 6 bases of the junction left unmatched. From germline, CDR1 is SGHRS and CDR2 YFSETQ. This CDR3 has 17 residues.

The source of this sequence is a human donor in good health. Material: blood. This chain uses TRBV5-1 with TRBJ2-1; 9 nucleotides line up with TRBD2. The CDR3 bases are TGCGCCAGCAGCTTTCGGGATAGCGGGGGCTCCTACAATGAGCAGTTCTTC. Its translation: CASSFRDSGGSYNEQFF.